This T cell receptor beta chain was captured in a study of molecular identifiers for immune sequencing clone quantification. General study results and limits: About a million naive cells reportedly did not prevent detection of spiked Jurkat TCR RNA from one cell. With a barcode shared among identical TCR molecules, highly expanded clone sizes could be underestimated. Clones above 20 RNA copies contained over 97% of effector molecules but under 1% of naive ones.

Naive CD8 T cells were sorted as CD8+CD4-CCR7+CD45RA+. The CDR3 is 14 residues long. Looked up from germline, CDR1 is MDHEN and CDR2 is SYDVKM. J gave up 1 base and V 5 bases, and 1 base lay outside the gene matches. TCRdb re-analysed the PCR reads in MiXCR, keeping a single row per CDR3 protein. This table holds about 68,000 distinct CDR3 sequences, roughly 20% found once. There are many counts of this clonotype. The antigen remains unidentified. This chain links TRBV28 with TRBJ1-4; TRBD1 aligns across 7 bases. This sequence was found in a human donor in good health. Some libraries in this study had Jurkat cell RNA spiked in. Source material: naive CD8+ T cells from blood, with Jurkat cell RNA spiked in. Subset given: FACS-sorted CD8+CD4-CCR7+CD45RA+ naive T cells. The CDR3 sequence: CASSHRGTNEKLFF. The CDR3 DNA reads TGTGCCAGCAGTCACAGGGGAACTAATGAAAAACTGTTTTTT.